The rows below give T cell receptor beta chains drawn from one sample of a study of blood T cells in healthy people across ages. TCRdb passed the 5' RACE reads through MiXCR, listing each CDR3 protein once. The sample has over a million distinct CDR3 sequences; approximately 26% are singletons. These records were also assigned to another study, of T cells of mothers and their children.

Sequenced sample: blood. The origin of the receptors is a girl aged 2 to 9 in good health. Each CDR3 is given with its conserved first and last residue. A D gene is named only where the DNA matches it firmly. Clone size is not always given. Where it is, it says once, few, many or a class for expanded clones.

cdr3_nt | cdr3_aa | j_call | d_call | clone_size | v_call
TGTGCCAGCAGCCCCGGGACAGGGCGGCGTGAAGCTTTCTTT | CASSPGTGRREAFF | TRBJ1-1 | TRBD1 | few | TRBV7-8
TGCAGTGCTCTGATTACTAGCGGGAGGGCCCACGAGCAGTACTTC | CSALITSGRAHEQYF | TRBJ2-7 | TRBD2 | - | TRBV20-1
TGTGCCAGCAGCTTTCGGTGGTTTAACTATGGCTACACCTTC | CASSFRWFNYGYTF | TRBJ1-2 | - | - | TRBV7-2
TGCAGCGTTGCGGGACTTATGAACACTGAAGCTTTCTTT | CSVAGLMNTEAFF | TRBJ1-1 | - | few | TRBV29-1
TGCGCCAGCAGCTTCCGACTAGCGGGTAAAGAGACCCAGTACTTC | CASSFRLAGKETQYF | TRBJ2-5 | TRBD2 | - | TRBV5-1
TGTGCCAGCAGCTTTGGGGCACCCGATAATTCACCCCTCCACTTT | CASSFGAPDNSPLHF | TRBJ1-6 | - | - | TRBV7-9
TGTGCCAGCAGTTACCGCCAGGGGTGGGATGAGCAGTTCTTC | CASSYRQGWDEQFF | TRBJ2-1 | - | - | TRBV6-5
TGTGCCAGCAGCCCCCCCGACAGCCTCAATGAGCAGTTCTTC | CASSPPDSLNEQFF | TRBJ2-1 | - | - | TRBV11-3
TGCAGTGCTAGAGATCCGGGACAGGGGGCCTCTGGCTACACCTTC | CSARDPGQGASGYTF | TRBJ1-2 | TRBD1 | - | TRBV20-1
TGCGCCAGCAGCCAAGGACCCGGGACAGGTTCCATCCTCGCGGCAGATACGCAGTATTTT | CASSQGPGTGSILAADTQYF | TRBJ2-3 | TRBD1 | few | TRBV4-1
TGCAGTGCTAGGAGACAGGGTTCGTCGGGCGGGGCCAACGTCCTGACTTTC | CSARRQGSSGGANVLTF | TRBJ2-6 | TRBD1 | few | TRBV20-1
TGCAGCGTTGTCCCACAGGGTGTTGAGCTTGGCTACACCTTC | CSVVPQGVELGYTF | TRBJ1-2 | - | few | TRBV29-1
TGCAGCGCCGTGAGTGGGACAAGACCCTATGGCTACACCTTC | CSAVSGTRPYGYTF | TRBJ1-2 | - | - | TRBV29-1
TGCAGCGTTGATGGGGCCCGACTAGGATACAATGAGCAGTTCTTC | CSVDGARLGYNEQFF | TRBJ2-1 | - | few | TRBV29-1
TGTGCCAGCAGCCCCGGGACTAGTTACGAGACCCAGTACTTC | CASSPGTSYETQYF | TRBJ2-5 | TRBD2 | few | TRBV12-3/TRBV12-4
TGTGCCAGCAGGCACAGGGTGAGCTCCTACGAGCAGTACTTC | CASRHRVSSYEQYF | TRBJ2-7 | - | - | TRBV28